The 10 T cell receptor beta chains in this list originate from one sample, sequenced in a study of blood T cells in healthy people across ages. Then a second PCR, running about 6 to 11 cycles, was carried out with a sample-barcoded 5' primer and a J-beta primer mix. TCRdb reanalysed the 5' RACE reads using MiXCR and keeps one entry per CDR3 protein. The sample includes 1.5 million to 2 million distinct CDR3 sequences, almost 35% of them seen just once. The sample was blood. The receptors here all came from a woman aged 25 to 39 in good health.

This clonotype was counted between two and nine times. The chain carries TRBV10-3 and TRBJ1-2; possible D gene TRBD1, 6 bases. Trimming took 6 bases from V and 1 from J, leaving 21 bases between them. Germline V gene data show CDR1 as ENHRY and CDR2 as SYGVKD. The CDR3 has 17 amino acids. The CDR3 is CAIRGVQGTYFNYGYTF. CDR3 DNA sequence: TGTGCCATCAGGGGGGTCCAGGGGACTTACTTTAACTATGGCTACACCTTC.

Concerning this clonotype: The junction and the germline gene differ at one end; a read error may be behind it. The V gene is TRBV6-2 or TRBV6-3, the J gene TRBJ2-3, with TRBD2 identical over 9 bases. This CDR3 comprises 18 residues. The V gene's germline CDR1 is MNHEY and CDR2 SVGEGT. The CDR3 region is CASSYLPAGGPGEDTQYF. As DNA, the CDR3 is TGCGCCAGCAGTTACCTCCCGGCGGGGGGGCCGGGTGAAGATACGCAGTATTTT.

The V gene is TRBV7-9, the J gene TRBJ2-7; 9 nucleotides match TRBD1. The CDR3 totals 16 residues. Germline lookup yields CDR1 SEHNR and CDR2 FQNEAQ (reference sequence). V gave up 6 bases and J gave up 3 bases; unmatched junction bases: 12. The CDR3 DNA reads as TGTGCCAGCAGTGGACAGGGGATGACTAGTAGCTACGAGCAGTACTTC. Its translation: CASSGQGMTSSYEQYF.

J is TRBJ2-7 and V is TRBV13, with TRBD2 matching over 11 bases. Looked up from germline, CDR1 is PRHDT and CDR2 is FYEKMQ (reference sequence). Trimming at V came to 5 bases and at J to 1 base, leaving 4 bases not matched to a gene. This CDR3 comprises 15 residues. The DNA for the CDR3 is TGTGCCAGCAGCCGACTAGCGGGGATGTCCTACGAGCAGTACTTC. It translates to CASSRLAGMSYEQYF.

About this clonotype: Possible read error: a much larger clone is one base away. The CDR3 reads CANSQGNNEQFF. The CDR3 DNA is TGTGCCAACAGCCAAGGTAACAATGAGCAGTTCTTC. The J gene is TRBJ2-1, the V gene TRBV4-2; D is unclear. Germline V gives CDR1 LGHNA, CDR2 YNFKEQ. The CDR3 is 12 residues long.

V gene TRBV5-1 combines with J gene TRBJ2-3; D unresolved. The ends were cut back, 7 bases at V and 7 bases at J, with 22 bases in the middle. From germline, CDR1 is SGHRS and CDR2 YFSETQ. The CDR3 totals 15 residues. CDR3 protein: CASEGGDGRMYTQYF. The CDR3 nucleotides read TGCGCCAGCGAAGGTGGAGACGGACGCATGTATACGCAGTATTTT.

This clonotype was counted only a few times. This chain links TRBV7-8 with TRBJ2-5; 7 bases agree with TRBD2. This CDR3 contains 15 residues. The V gene's germline CDR1 is SGHVS and CDR2 FQNEAQ. Losses at the gene ends were 0 bases for V and 10 bases for J; bases not matched to a gene: 11. The CDR3 here is CASSLAGGQAGIQYF. DNA for the CDR3: TGTGCCAGCAGCTTAGCCGGCGGACAAGCGGGGATCCAGTACTTC.

This clonotype was picked up a small number of times. V and J are TRBV6-5 and TRBJ2-3; unclear D gene. V was shortened by 2 bases and J by 1 base, with 4 bases between the two germline ends. Germline V gives CDR1 MNHEY, CDR2 SVGAGI. The CDR3 has 13 amino acids. The CDR3 DNA reads TGTGCCAGCAGTTACAGGCGCACAGATACGCAGTATTTT. It codes for CASSYRRTDTQYF.

The chain links TRBV29-1 to TRBJ1-2; D is unclear. The V gene lost 6 bases and the J gene lost 4 bases, with 24 bases spanning the gap. CDR1 SQVTM and CDR2 ANQGSEA come from the germline V gene. CDR3 length equals 16 residues. The chain's CDR3 is CSVLSTWEKTAYGYTF. The CDR3 DNA is TGCAGCGTCCTCAGTACGTGGGAGAAAACGGCCTATGGCTACACCTTC.

This chain links TRBV4-1 with TRBJ2-7; 13 bases match TRBD2. The CDR3 is 16 residues long. V shed 4 bases, J shed 5 bases, and the junction held 8 bases outside the gene matches. Germline V gene data show CDR1 as MGHRA and CDR2 as YSYEKL. The CDR3 sequence: CASSPRGTSGADEQYF. The CDR3 coding sequence is TGCGCCAGCAGCCCTAGAGGGACTAGCGGGGCCGACGAGCAGTACTTC.